The 28 T cell receptor beta chains in this list originate from one sample, sequenced in a study of T cell repertoires in cytomegalovirus infection. TCRdb recomputed calls from the reads with MiXCR, one row per CDR3 protein. The sample holds approximately 910,000 distinct CDR3 sequences, 31% seen once. Antigen specificity for these receptors is unknown. The specimen comprised cultured CD8+ T cells from PBMCs, sampled from culture after CMV antigen stimulation. The receptors originated from a human donor in good health (CMV status not recorded). Some clones in this sample may be carry-over from other donors' samples.

J is TRBJ1-5 and V is TRBV5-5, with 7 bases aligning to TRBD1. Germline V lookup: CDR1 SGHKS, CDR2 YYEKEE (reference sequence). The CDR3 has 15 residues. With 3 bases clipped from V and 7 bases from J, the junction kept 10 bases outside the gene matches. DNA of the CDR3: TGTGCCAGCAGCTGGGTAGGGGACAGTCACCAGCCCCAGCATTTT. Amino acids: CASSWVGDSHQPQHF.

The J gene is TRBJ2-7, the V gene TRBV15; 8 nucleotides agree with TRBD2. With V trimmed by 1 base and J by 2 bases, 1 base remained unmatched. This CDR3 is built from 14 residues. The germline V gene encodes CDR1 LNHNV and CDR2 YYDKDF (reference sequence). The CDR3 loop is CATSRGGRTYEQYV. CDR3 DNA sequence: TGTGCCACCAGCAGAGGCGGGAGGACCTACGAGCAGTACGTC.

This clonotype came up a few times. This chain links TRBV12-3 or TRBV12-4 with TRBJ1-1; D is unclear. The length of the CDR3 is 15 residues. V was trimmed by 6 bases and J by 1 base, leaving 15 bases between them. CDR3 sequence (DNA): TGTGCCAGCAGCCTCCTGGGGTGGCCGAACACTGAAGCTTTCTTT. Encoded protein: CASSLLGWPNTEAFF.

This clonotype has a handful of counts. This chain joins TRBV25-1 and TRBJ2-7, with D uncertain. Germline V CDR1 and CDR2: MGHDK, SYGVNS. The CDR3 sequence is 13 residues long. V lost 1 base to trimming and J lost 2 bases, with 6 bases between them. The CDR3: CASSESVAYEQYF. The DNA for the CDR3 is TGTGCCAGCAGTGAATCAGTTGCCTACGAGCAGTACTTC.

The chain carries TRBV11-2 and TRBJ2-7, with 8 nucleotides matching TRBD1. This CDR3 has 14 residues. The V gene's germline CDR1 is SGHAT and CDR2 FQNNGV. The J segment lost 6 bases and the V segment lost 4 bases, leaving 8 bases of the junction unmatched. In DNA, the CDR3 is TGTGCCAGCAGCTCCCGGACAGGGTTGGGCGAGCAGTACGTC. Its translation: CASSSRTGLGEQYV.

The chain combines TRBV20-1 with TRBJ1-5; a possible D gene is TRBD1 (5 bases). Trimming stripped 1 base from V and 7 bases from J, with 11 bases between. CDR1 is DFQATT and CDR2 is SNEGSKA in the germline V gene (reference sequence). This CDR3 contains 13 residues. The CDR3 is CSARVPGPQPQHF. Here the CDR3 DNA reads TGCAGTGCTAGAGTCCCAGGGCCACAGCCCCAGCATTTT.

The V gene is TRBV7-9, the J gene TRBJ1-2; no clear D. The V gene lost 3 bases and the J gene lost 6 bases, with 11 bases spanning the gap. Per germline, CDR1 SEHNR and CDR2 FQNEAQ (reference sequence). This CDR3 has 13 residues. The CDR3 region has the DNA TGTGCCAGCAGCTTCGGAAGGTCCCATGGCTACACCTTC. It codes for CASSFGRSHGYTF.

In this sample, this clonotype turned up a few times. The chain links TRBV27 to TRBJ1-1; D is unresolved. V lost 8 bases and J lost 2, with 6 bases in between. CDR1 and CDR2 from the germline V gene are MNHEY and SMNVEV (reference sequence). This CDR3 spans 11 amino acids. CDR3 DNA: TGTGCCAGCCAGTCAAACACTGAAGCTTTCTTT. This gives the protein CASQSNTEAFF.

The chain carries TRBV7-4 and TRBJ1-1, with D possibly being TRBD1 (6 bases). Trimming took 5 bases from V and 5 from J, leaving 12 bases between them. Germline lookup yields CDR1 SGHVT and CDR2 SQSDAQ. CDR3 length equals 13 residues. The CDR3 loop is CASSAIQGTEAFF. The CDR3 nucleotides are TGTGCCAGCAGCGCAATACAGGGAACTGAAGCTTTCTTT. The whole variable domain, remainder taken from reference TRBV7-4 and TRBJ1-1, is GAGVSQSPRYKVAKRGRDVALRCDSISGHVTLYWYRQTLGQGSEVLTYSQSDAQRDKSGRPSGRFSAERPERSVSTLKIQRTEQGDSAVYLCASSAIQGTEAFFGQGTRLTVV.

In its sample, this clonotype was seen a few times. This chain uses TRBV7-9 with TRBJ2-5; no firm D call. The CDR3 totals 14 residues. Trimming stripped 3 bases from V and 0 bases from J, with 8 bases between. Germline V lookup: CDR1 SEHNR, CDR2 FQNEAQ (reference sequence). Written as DNA, the CDR3 is TGTGCCAGCAGCTTGAAACACTACCAAGAGACCCAGTACTTC. It is translated as CASSLKHYQETQYF. Full variable domain (rest looked up from reference TRBV7-9 and TRBJ2-5): DTGVSQNPRHKITKRGQNVTFRCDPISEHNRLYWYRQTLGQGPEFLTYFQNEAQLEKSRLLSDRFSAERPKGSFSTLEIQRTEQGDSAMYLCASSLKHYQETQYFGPGTRLLVL.

V gene TRBV27 combines with J gene TRBJ2-1; 7 positions match TRBD1. Germline V lookup: CDR1 MNHEY, CDR2 SMNVEV (reference sequence). Trimming took 7 bases from V and 1 from J; bases not matched to a gene: 13. The CDR3 totals 17 residues. CDR3 loop: CASTLGRQGGSYNEQFF. CDR3 sequence (DNA): TGTGCCAGCACCCTAGGGAGACAGGGTGGTTCCTACAATGAGCAGTTCTTC.

This clonotype was observed a few times. The gene calls are TRBV14 and TRBJ1-1; no clear D. Per germline, CDR1 SGHDN and CDR2 FVKESK. V dropped 1 base and J dropped 7 bases, with 10 bases sitting between them. CDR3 length: 13 amino acids. The CDR3 DNA reads as TGTGCCAGCAGCCAAGGCAGGAAGAGTGAAGCTTTCTTT. Translating it yields CASSQGRKSEAFF.

Regarding this clonotype: A much larger clone lies one base from this, so it may be a read error. The chain recombines TRBV12-3 or TRBV12-4 with TRBJ1-1; D not certain. V was shortened by 5 bases and J by 1 base, with 11 bases between the two germline ends. The CDR3 spans 14 residues. The CDR3 region is CASSRLAPNTEAFF. The CDR3 bases are TGTGCCAGCAGTCGCCTCGCGCCGAACACTGAAGCTTTCTTT.

Turning to this clonotype: At one boundary the junction diverges from the germline segment, which might be a read error. The V and J genes are TRBV6-6 and TRBJ1-4; D gene unclear. The CDR3 extends over 13 amino acids. Germline V gene lookup returns CDR1 MNHNY and CDR2 SVGAGI (reference sequence). CDR3 amino acids: CANSHGVNEKLFF. For the CDR3, the DNA is TGTGCCAACAGTCATGGTGTGAATGAAAAACTGTTTTTT.

The V gene is TRBV4-1, the J gene TRBJ2-3, with 10 bases identical to TRBD1. V was clipped by 3 bases and J by 4 bases; unmatched bases: 1. This CDR3 spans 14 amino acids. Germline CDR1 and CDR2: MGHRA and YSYEKL. DNA of the CDR3: TGCGCCAGCAGCCAGACAGGGGGCCCAGATACGCAGTATTTT. As protein: CASSQTGGPDTQYF.

CDR3 region: CASHATGALETQYF. CDR3 nucleotides: TGTGCCAGCCATGCGACTGGAGCGTTGGAGACCCAGTACTTC. This chain uses TRBV6-5 with TRBJ2-5, with D uncertain. The germline V and J ends were trimmed by 8 bases and 5 bases, with 18 bases remaining between them. The CDR3 is 14 residues long. CDR1 and CDR2 (germline): MNHEY, SVGAGI.

The chain uses TRBV7-9 and TRBJ2-7; 10 bases align to TRBD2. CDR3 length: 16 amino acids. V lost 5 bases and J lost 1; bases outside the gene matches: 8. The V gene's germline CDR1 is SEHNR and CDR2 FQNEAQ (reference sequence). The CDR3 spells CASSHGAGGISYEQYF. CDR3 coding DNA: TGTGCCAGCAGCCACGGAGCGGGGGGGATATCCTACGAGCAGTACTTC.

The V call is TRBV28, the J call TRBJ2-5; TRBD2 might be the D (6 bases). Germline V CDR1 and CDR2: MDHEN, SYDVKM. The ends were cut back, 3 bases at V and 2 bases at J, with 13 bases in the middle. CDR3 size: 15 residues. The DNA for the CDR3 is TGTGCCAGCAGTTTTACCGGGGGTCCACAAGAGACCCAGTACTTC. It specifies CASSFTGGPQETQYF.

Comment on this clonotype: One end of the junction does not line up with germline, which may come from a read error. The V gene is TRBV7-6, the J gene TRBJ1-6; D is uncertain. Germline loops: CDR1 SGHVS, CDR2 FNYEAQ. The CDR3 contains 15 residues. CDR3 region: CSSSPGGRLNSPLHF. CDR3 nucleotide sequence: TGTTCCAGCAGCCCTGGTGGACGGCTAAATTCACCCCTCCACTTT. Complete variable domain (other parts from reference TRBV7-6 and TRBJ1-6): GAGVSQSPRYKVTKRGQDVALRCDPISGHVSLYWYRQALGQGPEFLTYFNYEAQQDKSGLPNDRFSAERPEGSISTLTIQRTEQRDSAMYRCSSSPGGRLNSPLHFGNGTRLTVT.

The chain links TRBV2 to TRBJ2-7; possible D gene TRBD1, 5 bases. CDR1 and CDR2 (germline): SNHLY, FYNNEI. V lost 2 bases and J lost 0, with 23 bases in between. CDR3 length: 19 residues. Written as DNA, the CDR3 is TGTGCCAGCAGTGAACCCTATACCGGACACCATATCAGCTCCTACGAGCAGTACTTC. This encodes CASSEPYTGHHISSYEQYF.

The CDR3 sequence: CASSSFRGNEQFF. The CDR3 region has the DNA TGTGCCAGCAGTTCGTTCAGGGGCAATGAGCAGTTCTTC. The chain carries TRBV27 and TRBJ2-1, with D perhaps TRBD1 (6 bases). The CDR3 runs 13 residues. Germline loops: CDR1 MNHEY, CDR2 SMNVEV (reference sequence). Trimming took 4 bases from V and 6 from J, leaving 10 bases between them.

V and J are TRBV29-1 and TRBJ2-1, with D possibly TRBD1 on 6 matching bases. CDR3 length: 12 amino acids. Trimming removed 4 bases from V and 7 bases from J, with 11 bases in between. Germline CDR1 is SQVTM and CDR2 is ANQGSEA. CDR3 amino acids: CSVGGRRNEQFF. The DNA of the CDR3 is TGCAGCGTTGGGGGGCGTCGGAATGAGCAGTTCTTC.

Many counts were recorded for this clonotype. The chain recombines TRBV7-9 with TRBJ2-1; D not certain. The V end was cut by 6 bases, the J end by 0 bases, with 3 bases between. CDR1 and CDR2 (germline): SEHNR, FQNEAQ (reference sequence). The CDR3 totals 12 residues. CDR3 sequence reads: CASRVSYNEQFF. The CDR3, as DNA: TGTGCCAGCAGAGTCTCCTACAATGAGCAGTTCTTC.

The chain carries TRBV6-1 and TRBJ2-2, with D possibly TRBD2 on 7 matching bases. The CDR3 covers 15 residues. The V end was cut by 7 bases, the J end by 6 bases, with 18 bases between. Germline V gives CDR1 MNHNS, CDR2 SASEGT. The CDR3 nucleotides are TGTGCCAGCACCGTTAGGGGGGGGCCCCCCGGGGAGCTGTTTTTT. It specifies CASTVRGGPPGELFF.

The chain has TRBV13 and TRBJ2-1; possible D gene TRBD1, 6 bases. This CDR3 comprises 18 residues. Trimming pared 4 bases from V and 1 base from J, leaving 20 bases between. Germline loops: CDR1 PRHDT, CDR2 FYEKMQ (reference sequence). In nucleotides, the CDR3 is TGTGCCAGCAGCTCCGAAATTGGACAGCAGACATCCTACAATGAGCAGTTCTTC. This codes for CASSSEIGQQTSYNEQFF.

The V call is TRBV4-1, the J call TRBJ1-2; perhaps TRBD1 as D (5 bases). CDR3 length equals 13 residues. Per the germline V gene, CDR1 is MGHRA and CDR2 is YSYEKL. V dropped 8 bases and J dropped 5 bases, with 15 bases sitting between them. CDR3 nucleotides: TGCGCCAGCGGCGAATTGGGGGGGTATGGCTACACCTTC. It encodes CASGELGGYGYTF.

V is TRBV4-1 and J is TRBJ2-1, with 9 nucleotides matching TRBD2. The J segment lost 8 bases and the V segment lost 0 bases, leaving 8 bases of the junction unmatched. Germline V gene data show CDR1 as MGHRA and CDR2 as YSYEKL. This CDR3 spans 16 amino acids. The CDR3 protein is CASSQEWRGGLYEQFF. In DNA form, the CDR3 reads TGCGCCAGCAGCCAAGAGTGGCGGGGGGGCTTGTATGAGCAGTTCTTC.

V is TRBV4-1 and J is TRBJ2-3, with D perhaps being TRBD1 or TRBD2 (5 bases each). The germline gives CDR1 MGHRA, CDR2 YSYEKL. CDR3 size: 16 residues. V lost 0 bases and J 2 bases, leaving 12 bases between the germline ends. The CDR3 nucleotides read TGCGCCAGCAGCCAAGACCCGGGGCCGGTCACAGATACGCAGTATTTT. Encoded protein: CASSQDPGPVTDTQYF.